This entry lists 23 T cell receptor beta chains sequenced from one sample in a study of Ad26.COV2.S vaccination and SARS-CoV-2 variants. The treatment here: over 15 received Ad26.COV2.S at low or high dose, single or two shots; about 5 received placebo; per-sample allocation not given. Samples analyzed were those drawn on day 63 after the first vaccine or placebo injection. The repertoire was sequenced with immunoSEQ multiplex PCR; TCRdb's copy has only in-frame clones and lacks some. The profile shows about 380,000 clones, roughly four fifths of them singletons. The material sequenced was peripheral blood, taken in a trial of Ad26.COV2.S vaccine versus placebo. These receptors were taken from a person between 18 and 60 years old who received the Ad26.COV2.S COVID-19 vaccine or a placebo.

This sequence joins TRBV6-6 and TRBJ2-7; 7 positions match TRBD2. After removal of 5 bases from V and 6 bases from J, the junction contained 10 bases not matched to a gene. The CDR3 is 14 residues long. Germline V gene lookup returns CDR1 MNHNY and CDR2 SVGAGI (reference sequence). CDR3 DNA: TGTGCCAGCAGTCGCGGCGGGAGATCTGGCGAGCAGTACTTC. Translating gives CASSRGGRSGEQYF.

V and J are TRBV5-1 and TRBJ2-1; D is ambiguous. Trimming pared 7 bases from V and 9 bases from J, leaving 11 bases between. CDR1 is SGHRS, CDR2 YFSETQ, per germline. There are 11 residues in the CDR3. The CDR3 region is CASAVGPEQFF. The CDR3 DNA sequence: TGCGCCAGCGCTGTGGGTCCTGAGCAGTTCTTC.

Only a few counts were recorded for this clone. V gene TRBV18 combines with J gene TRBJ2-1; TRBD2 agrees at 8 bases. V trimming: 2 bases; J trimming: 0 bases; junction bases outside the gene matches: 6. The germline CDR1 and CDR2 sequences are KGHSH and LQKENI. The CDR3 consists of 17 residues. The CDR3 bases are TGTGCCAGCTCACCATTGGCGGGAGGTAGCTCCTACAATGAGCAGTTCTTC. Protein sequence: CASSPLAGGSSYNEQFF.

This clone has just a few counts. The chain employs TRBV27 and TRBJ2-2; D remains ambiguous. The CDR3 has 14 amino acids. V was shortened by 6 bases and J by 1 base, with 9 bases between the two germline ends. Germline CDR1 reads MNHEY; CDR2 reads SMNVEV (reference sequence). DNA for the CDR3: TGTGCCAGCAGGTGGGCAGGGAACACCGGGGAGCTGTTTTTT. Translating it yields CASRWAGNTGELFF.

The J gene is TRBJ2-7, the V gene TRBV28; 8 bases are a match to TRBD1. V was clipped by 2 bases and J by 3 bases; unmatched bases: 6. The CDR3 covers 15 residues. The germline CDR1 and CDR2 sequences are MDHEN and SYDVKM. CDR3 loop: CASSLLGTGHYEQYF. DNA for the CDR3: TGTGCCAGCAGTTTACTCGGGACAGGTCACTACGAGCAGTACTTC.

This sequence joins TRBV6-2 or TRBV6-3 and TRBJ2-1, with 9 bases identical to TRBD1. CDR1 is MNHEY, CDR2 SVGEGT, per germline. After removal of 0 bases from V and 5 bases from J, the junction contained 20 bases not matched to a gene. The CDR3 length is 21 residues. CDR3 bases: TGTGCCAGCAGTTACTCCTCCGGGGACAGGGCCACATCCTTATCTAACAATGAGCAGTTCTTC. Its protein is CASSYSSGDRATSLSNNEQFF.

V and J are TRBV6-5 and TRBJ1-2; 11 bases agree with TRBD1. This CDR3 contains 13 residues. Germline lookup yields CDR1 MNHEY and CDR2 SVGAGI. With 6 bases clipped from V and 7 bases from J, the junction kept 4 bases outside the gene matches. This chain's CDR3 is CASRRTGGSGYTF. The CDR3 nucleotides are TGTGCCAGCAGGCGGACAGGGGGCTCTGGCTACACCTTC.

The V and J genes are TRBV29-1 and TRBJ2-1; D remains unclear. CDR1 is SQVTM and CDR2 is ANQGSEA in the germline V gene. V was trimmed by 1 base and J by 6 bases, leaving 22 bases between them. This CDR3 region has 17 residues. The CDR3 DNA reads TGCAGCGTTGAAGTCTCCGAAAAATTCTTTGAATTCAATGAGCAGTTCTTC. Translation gives CSVEVSEKFFEFNEQFF.

In DNA form, the CDR3 reads TGTGCCAGCAGTTTGAACAGGGAGCCCCAGCCCCAGCATTTT. Translated: CASSLNREPQPQHF. The J gene is TRBJ1-5, the V gene TRBV27; D might be TRBD1 (6 bases). CDR1 and CDR2 (germline): MNHEY, SMNVEV (reference sequence). The CDR3 runs to 14 residues. Trimming shortened V by 3 bases and J by 7 bases, and 13 bases separated the two germline ends.

CDR3 sequence: CASSPQGASQPQHF. CDR3 in DNA: TGTGCCAGCAGCCCTCAGGGGGCGAGTCAGCCCCAGCATTTT. The gene calls are TRBV7-2 and TRBJ1-5; TRBD1 matches 8 bases. The CDR3 is 14 amino acids. The germline gives CDR1 SGHTA, CDR2 FQGNSA. V dropped 5 bases and J dropped 6; count of bases not matched to a gene: 6.

The rearrangement uses TRBV12-3 or TRBV12-4 and TRBJ2-5, with D possibly TRBD1 on 5 matching bases. CDR3 length: 13 amino acids. Trimming shortened V by 8 bases and J by 4 bases, and 14 bases separated the two germline ends. The CDR3, as DNA: TGTGCCAGCGGAGACAGCACTCCAGAGACCCAGTACTTC. Amino acids: CASGDSTPETQYF.

The chain has TRBV29-1 and TRBJ2-1; D may be TRBD1 (6 bases). V dropped 7 bases and J dropped 8 bases, with 15 bases sitting between them. Per germline, CDR1 SQVTM and CDR2 ANQGSEA. This CDR3 contains 12 residues. CDR3 loop: CSAAAGGDEQFF. CDR3 DNA: TGCAGCGCCGCGGCTGGGGGCGATGAGCAGTTCTTC.

The chain recombines TRBV7-9 with TRBJ1-6; D is ambiguous. The V gene lost 1 base and the J gene lost 4 bases, with 5 bases spanning the gap. The CDR3 loop spans 14 amino acids. Germline CDR1 and CDR2: SEHNR and FQNEAQ (reference sequence). The chain's CDR3 is CASSLDRYNSPLHF. The DNA for the CDR3 is TGTGCCAGCAGCTTAGACAGATATAATTCACCCCTCCACTTT.

The DNA of the CDR3 is TGTGCCAGCAGTCGGGACAGAAGCACAGATACGCAGTATTTT. Translated, it gives CASSRDRSTDTQYF. This chain connects TRBV2 to TRBJ2-3; TRBD1 agrees at 7 bases. J gave up 0 bases and V 5 bases, and 2 bases lay outside the gene matches. This CDR3 comprises 14 residues. Looked up from germline, CDR1 is SNHLY and CDR2 is FYNNEI.

The rearrangement joins TRBV7-3 to TRBJ1-1, with D hard to call. The CDR3 runs to 18 residues. Trimming left V 4 bases short and J 0 bases short, with 21 bases between. Germline V gene data show CDR1 as SGHTA and CDR2 as FQGTGA. The CDR3 sequence is CASSSPLDGGTMNTEAFF. In DNA form, the CDR3 reads TGTGCCAGCAGCTCACCGCTCGACGGAGGAACTATGAACACTGAAGCTTTCTTT. Full variable domain (missing parts from reference TRBV7-3 and TRBJ1-1): GAGVSQTPSNKVTEKGKYVELRCDPISGHTALYWYRQSLGQGPEFLIYFQGTGAADDSGLPNDRFFAVRPEGSVSTLKIQRTERGDSAVYLCASSSPLDGGTMNTEAFFGQGTRLTVV.

The chain uses TRBV18 and TRBJ2-5; a possible D gene is TRBD2 (5 bases). The CDR3 consists of 16 residues. In germline, CDR1 is KGHSH, CDR2 LQKENI. The germline V and J ends were trimmed by 3 bases and 3 bases, with 17 bases remaining between them. In DNA, the CDR3 is TGTGCCAGCTCACCGAGGGTGGGCGCCCTTAAAGAGACCCAGTACTTC. It encodes CASSPRVGALKETQYF.

The chain has TRBV12-3 or TRBV12-4 and TRBJ1-2, with D possibly TRBD1 on 6 matching bases. CDR3 length: 11 residues. V was shortened by 8 bases and J by 13 bases, with 17 bases between the two germline ends. CDR3 nucleotides: TGTGCCAGCGGAATCGCAGGGACACTCACCTTC. Translating it yields CASGIAGTLTF.

This clone has only one observation. The chain uses TRBV19 and TRBJ1-2, with TRBD1 as a possible D gene (5 bases). V lost 9 bases and J lost 4, with 12 bases in between. The CDR3 contains 12 residues. Germline loops: CDR1 LNHDA, CDR2 SQIVND (reference sequence). The CDR3, as DNA: TGTGCCAGCTCGGACACGGGCTATGGCTACACCTTC. It translates to CASSDTGYGYTF.

The sample holds a few counts of this clone. The CDR3 loop reads CASSGLAGGLEGDEQFF. The DNA for the CDR3 is TGTGCCAGCAGCGGACTAGCGGGAGGGCTTGAAGGGGATGAGCAGTTCTTC. The genes are TRBV7-9 and TRBJ2-1, with 15 positions matching TRBD2. CDR1 and CDR2 (germline): SEHNR, FQNEAQ (reference sequence). The CDR3 length is 17 residues. Trimming took 5 bases from V and 8 from J; bases not matched to a gene: 10.

This chain joins TRBV6-5 and TRBJ1-1, with D tentatively TRBD1 (5 bases). Per the germline V gene, CDR1 is MNHEY and CDR2 is SVGAGI. Trimming took 6 bases from V and 1 from J, leaving 15 bases between them. The CDR3 is 15 residues long. The CDR3, as DNA: TGTGCCAGCAGGGGGCCCGGAAGGAGGAACACTGAAGCTTTCTTT. Translating gives CASRGPGRRNTEAFF.

This chain joins TRBV7-3 and TRBJ2-1; D gene unclear. V was pared by 0 bases and J by 13 bases, with 13 bases between. Per the germline V gene, CDR1 is SGHTA and CDR2 is FQGTGA. The CDR3 spans 13 residues. The CDR3 nucleotides are TGTGCCAGCAGCTTAACCCTCGGCGGCTATCAGTTCTTC. It specifies CASSLTLGGYQFF.

V is TRBV5-1 and J is TRBJ2-7; 7 positions agree with TRBD1. There are 14 residues in the CDR3. Trimming removed 1 base from V and 3 bases from J; junction bases left unmatched: 4. CDR1 is SGHRS and CDR2 is YFSETQ in the germline V gene. The CDR3: CASSLQGGLYEQYF. CDR3 DNA: TGCGCCAGCAGCTTGCAAGGGGGCCTCTACGAGCAGTACTTC.

The chain combines TRBV5-1 with TRBJ1-1, with 8 bases fitting TRBD1. Germline V CDR1 and CDR2: SGHRS, YFSETQ. The CDR3 covers 15 residues. J was trimmed by 2 bases and V by 2 bases; bases with no gene match: 5. CDR3 sequence: CASSFSGTGNTEAFF. Here the CDR3 DNA reads TGCGCCAGCAGCTTTTCCGGGACAGGAAACACTGAAGCTTTCTTT. Filled out from reference TRBV5-1 and TRBJ1-1, the complete variable domain reads KAGVTQTPRYLIKTRGQQVTLSCSPISGHRSVSWYQQTPGQGLQFLFEYFSETQRNKGNFPGRFSGRQFSNSRSEMNVSTLELGDSALYLCASSFSGTGNTEAFFGQGTRLTVV.